A selection of T cell receptor beta chains follows, all from one sample in a study of cytomegalovirus exposure and HLA in healthy donors. Sequenced by immunoSEQ multiplex PCR; TCRdb stores in-frame clones only, minus some. The sample has fewer than 90,000 clones, approximately 80% seen once. The source material was PBMCs. The receptors here all came from a man aged 25-45 years in good health and CMV-seronegative. Both conserved end residues are part of each CDR3. A D gene is named only where the DNA matches it firmly. Clone size is shown for a subset of rows, as once, few, many or a class of expanded clone.

size: -
V: TRBV18
J: TRBJ1-1
D: -
DNA: TGTGCCAGCTCACCACCGGGCAGCCGGAACACTGAAGCTTTCTTT
CDR3: CASSPPGSRNTEAFF

size: -
V: TRBV5-6
J: TRBJ2-7
D: -
DNA: TGTGCCAGCAGCTTGACATGGGACTCTGCCTACGAGCAGTACTTC
CDR3: CASSLTWDSAYEQYF

size: -
V: TRBV10-3
J: TRBJ1-5
D: -
DNA: TGTGCCATCAGTATGGGCTATAGCAATCAGCCCCAGCATTTT
CDR3: CAISMGYSNQPQHF

size: -
V: TRBV4-2
J: TRBJ2-3
D: TRBD2
DNA: TGTGCCAGCAGCCAAGAGCGGACTAGCGGGGGGAACACAGATACGCAGTATTTT
CDR3: CASSQERTSGGNTDTQYF

size: once
V: TRBV27
J: TRBJ2-1
D: -
DNA: TGTGCCAGCAGTTTCGGGGTCTCCTACAATGAGCAGTTCTTC
CDR3: CASSFGVSYNEQFF

size: -
V: TRBV11-3
J: TRBJ1-5
D: TRBD1
DNA: TGTGCCAGCAGCTTAGATACAGGGGTGCGGGAGCCCCAGCATTTT
CDR3: CASSLDTGVREPQHF

size: few
V: TRBV30
J: TRBJ1-2
D: TRBD1
DNA: TGTGCCTGGTTAAAAGGGACAGCGGGCTATGGCTACACCTTC
CDR3: CAWLKGTAGYGYTF

size: -
V: TRBV21-1
J: TRBJ1-5
D: -
DNA: TGTGCCAGCAGCAATGTAGACAGTCTCATTGGCAATCAGCCCCAGCATTTT
CDR3: CASSNVDSLIGNQPQHF

size: -
V: TRBV15
J: TRBJ2-5
D: -
DNA: TGTGCCACCAGCAGAGAGATTGCCCGAGGGTTCCAAGAGACCCAGTACTTC
CDR3: CATSREIARGFQETQYF

size: -
V: TRBV7-2
J: TRBJ1-5
D: -
DNA: TGTGCCAGCAGCCCGACGGGAACTGACAGGTATCAGCCCCAGCATTTT
CDR3: CASSPTGTDRYQPQHF

size: -
V: TRBV2
J: TRBJ2-4
D: TRBD2
DNA: TGTGCCAGCAGTCCTACTAGCGGAATACTAGCCAAAAACATTCAGTACTTC
CDR3: CASSPTSGILAKNIQYF

size: -
V: TRBV27
J: TRBJ2-5
D: -
DNA: TGTGCCAGCAGTTTGAGGCTCAGAGAGACCCAGTACTTC
CDR3: CASSLRLRETQYF

size: -
V: TRBV11-2
J: TRBJ2-1
D: -
DNA: TGTGCCAGCAGCTTAGACCGAAGGGGTAATGAGCAGTTCTTC
CDR3: CASSLDRRGNEQFF

size: -
V: TRBV18
J: TRBJ1-6
D: -
DNA: TGTGCCAGCTCTACCACGGAGTATAATTCACCCCTCCACTTT
CDR3: CASSTTEYNSPLHF

size: few
V: TRBV19
J: TRBJ1-5
D: -
DNA: TGTGCCAGTAGTAACCGCGGGGGTTATAATCAGCCCCAGCATTTT
CDR3: CASSNRGGYNQPQHF

size: -
V: TRBV4-1
J: TRBJ2-7
D: TRBD2
DNA: TGCGCCAGCAGCCCCGGGACTAGCAAATGGACCTACGAGCAGTACTTC
CDR3: CASSPGTSKWTYEQYF

size: -
V: TRBV6-1
J: TRBJ1-4
D: TRBD1
DNA: TGTGCCAGCAGGATAGGGACAGGTTTTAATGAAAAACTGTTTTTT
CDR3: CASRIGTGFNEKLFF

size: -
V: TRBV5-6
J: TRBJ1-1
D: TRBD1
DNA: TGTGCCAGCAGCTTTGGGACAGGGGTGAACACTGAAGCTTTCTTT
CDR3: CASSFGTGVNTEAFF

size: few
V: TRBV11-2
J: TRBJ1-4
D: -
DNA: TGTGCCAGCAGCCCGACTGAAAATGAAAAACTGTTTTTT
CDR3: CASSPTENEKLFF

size: -
V: TRBV7-2
J: TRBJ1-1
D: TRBD1
DNA: TGTGCCAGCAGCTTAATAAGCCGGGACAGGCCTTTCTTT
CDR3: CASSLISRDRPFF

size: -
V: TRBV4-1
J: TRBJ1-3
D: -
DNA: TGCGCCAGCAGCCAAGGTTGGGCACAGGGTATGGGAAACACCATATATTTT
CDR3: CASSQGWAQGMGNTIYF

size: -
V: TRBV19
J: TRBJ2-7
D: -
DNA: TGTGCCAGTAGTATAGGGCAGTTCTACGAGCAGTACTTC
CDR3: CASSIGQFYEQYF

size: few
V: TRBV5-1
J: TRBJ1-2
D: -
DNA: TGCGCCAGCAGCCGCGAGCCGACAGAGGTATCTGGCTACACCTTC
CDR3: CASSREPTEVSGYTF

size: -
V: TRBV29-1
J: TRBJ2-7
D: TRBD1
DNA: TGCAGCGTGCGTCAGGGGGCTGGCGAGCAGTACTTC
CDR3: CSVRQGAGEQYF

size: -
V: TRBV7-2
J: TRBJ2-7
D: -
DNA: TGTGCCAGCAGCTTAGACAGGATCTCGTACGAGCAGTACTTC
CDR3: CASSLDRISYEQYF

size: -
V: TRBV2
J: TRBJ2-5
D: -
DNA: TGTGCCAGCGGAACCGGGGTGGGAGAGACCCAGTACTTC
CDR3: CASGTGVGETQYF

size: once
V: TRBV7-9
J: TRBJ1-2
D: TRBD1
DNA: TGTTCCATCGGACAGGAAGTTGGCTACACCTTC
CDR3: CSIGQEVGYTF

size: once
V: TRBV13
J: TRBJ2-5
D: -
DNA: TGTGCCAGCAGCCTACAGCAAGAGACCCAGTACTTC
CDR3: CASSLQQETQYF

size: -
V: TRBV9
J: TRBJ1-4
D: -
DNA: TGTGCCAGCAGCGTAGGAGACAGCGAACCTGAAAAACTGTTTTTT
CDR3: CASSVGDSEPEKLFF

size: -
V: TRBV10-3
J: TRBJ1-2
D: -
DNA: TGTGCCATCACCATCACAGGGAACTATGGCTACACCTTC
CDR3: CAITITGNYGYTF

size: -
V: TRBV28
J: TRBJ2-5
D: TRBD1
DNA: TGTGCCAGCAGAAAGACAGGGTTTGGGGAGCAGTACTTC
CDR3: CASRKTGFGEQYF

size: -
V: TRBV18
J: TRBJ2-5
D: -
DNA: TGTGCCAGCTCACCAGAGGCAGAAATCCAAGAGACCCAGTACTTC
CDR3: CASSPEAEIQETQYF

size: few
V: TRBV18
J: TRBJ1-4
D: TRBD1
DNA: TGTGCCAGCTCACCACACAGGGGGAGAGAAAAACTGTTTTTT
CDR3: CASSPHRGREKLFF

size: -
V: TRBV2
J: TRBJ2-7
D: -
DNA: TGTGCCAGCATTTTAGGGGGTTTCGAGCAGTACTTC
CDR3: CASILGGFEQYF

size: -
V: TRBV15
J: TRBJ2-1
D: -
DNA: TGTGCCACCAGCAGAGTCACACAGGGTGGCGATGAGCAGTTCTTC
CDR3: CATSRVTQGGDEQFF

size: once
V: TRBV29-1
J: TRBJ1-4
D: TRBD1
DNA: TGCAGCGTATCCCAGCCCGGGACAGGGGGTGAAAAACTGTTTTTT
CDR3: CSVSQPGTGGEKLFF

size: few
V: TRBV10-1
J: TRBJ2-5
D: -
DNA: TGCGCCAGCAGCGAGACACAGGGTGCGGAGACCCAGTACTTC
CDR3: CASSETQGAETQYF

size: -
V: TRBV2
J: TRBJ2-7
D: -
DNA: TGTGCCAGCTCTACTTCCTACGAGCAGTACTTC
CDR3: CASSTSYEQYF

size: once
V: TRBV28
J: TRBJ1-2
D: TRBD1
DNA: TGTGCCAGCAGCCGTACAGGGGTAGTGGGCTACACCTTC
CDR3: CASSRTGVVGYTF

size: -
V: TRBV27
J: TRBJ2-5
D: TRBD1
DNA: TGTGCCAGCAGTAGCCGGGACAGGGAAAGAGGGACCCAGTACTTC
CDR3: CASSSRDRERGTQYF

size: -
V: TRBV25-1
J: TRBJ1-2
D: TRBD1
DNA: TGTGCCAGCAGTAACACAGGGGGCTATGGCTACACCTTC
CDR3: CASSNTGGYGYTF

size: -
V: TRBV5-1
J: TRBJ2-7
D: TRBD1
DNA: TGCGCCAGCAGCTCGGGACAGGGCCATGACGAGCAGTACTTC
CDR3: CASSSGQGHDEQYF

size: -
V: TRBV7-9
J: TRBJ1-5
D: -
DNA: TGTGCCAGCAGCCCACTCTATAGCAATCAGCCCCAGCATTTT
CDR3: CASSPLYSNQPQHF

size: once
V: TRBV14
J: TRBJ1-2
D: -
DNA: TGTGCCAGCAGCCAAGAAACAACGTGGGGCTACACCTTC
CDR3: CASSQETTWGYTF

size: -
V: TRBV27
J: TRBJ1-5
D: -
DNA: TGTGCCAGCAGCCCGGGTCAGAGCAATCAGCCCCAGCATTTT
CDR3: CASSPGQSNQPQHF

size: -
V: TRBV28
J: TRBJ2-3
D: -
DNA: TGTGCCAGCAGTCAAAAGCGAGGTACGCAGTATTTT
CDR3: CASSQKRGTQYF

size: -
V: TRBV19
J: TRBJ2-7
D: -
DNA: TGTGCCAGTAGTATTACAGAACGCTACGAGCAGTACTTC
CDR3: CASSITERYEQYF

size: few
V: TRBV14
J: TRBJ1-1
D: -
DNA: TGTGCCAGCAGCCAAAAACAGCTGAACACTGAAGCTTTCTTT
CDR3: CASSQKQLNTEAFF

size: -
V: TRBV27
J: TRBJ1-4
D: TRBD1
DNA: TGTGCCAGCCCAAGGGGGCCCGCCCCATATCCTAATGAAAAACTGTTTTTT
CDR3: CASPRGPAPYPNEKLFF

size: -
V: TRBV7-9
J: TRBJ2-1
D: TRBD2
DNA: TGTGCCAGCAGCCAAAGACTTGGGTATAGCGGGTCCCCCCCGAGGCAGTTCTTC
CDR3: CASSQRLGYSGSPPRQFF

size: -
V: TRBV11-3
J: TRBJ2-1
D: -
DNA: TGTGCCAGCAGCATTAAGCGGGTCAATTACAATGAGCAGTTCTTC
CDR3: CASSIKRVNYNEQFF

size: few
V: TRBV6-1
J: TRBJ1-1
D: TRBD1
DNA: TGTGCCAGCAAAACAGGGGGCGGGCGGGACACTGAAGCTTTCTTT
CDR3: CASKTGGGRDTEAFF